The TCR beta chain described here comes from a study of patients and donors after allogeneic stem cell transplantation. This clonotype showed up just once. This CDR3 contains 15 residues. Losses at the gene ends were 3 bases for V and 8 bases for J; bases not matched to a gene: 11. Germline CDR1 is DFQATT and CDR2 is SNEGSKA (reference sequence). TCRdb reanalysed the RT-PCR reads using MiXCR and keeps one entry per CDR3 protein. The table lists 800,000 to 1,000,000 distinct CDR3 sequences, about a sixth of them singletons, with around 6% in the top ten. The genes are TRBV20-1 and TRBJ2-1; the match to TRBD1 covers 9 bases. The sequence was collected from a human donor who was either an allogeneic HSCT recipient or a stem cell or donor lymphocyte infusion donor (not recorded which). It is not recorded whose cells these are; they may come from a transplant donor. Sequencing was performed on blood, either unsorted or a sorted T cell fraction (not recorded which). The CDR3 spells CSASPGQGLHDEQFF. CDR3 nucleotides: TGCAGTGCTAGTCCCGGACAGGGGCTACATGATGAGCAGTTCTTC.